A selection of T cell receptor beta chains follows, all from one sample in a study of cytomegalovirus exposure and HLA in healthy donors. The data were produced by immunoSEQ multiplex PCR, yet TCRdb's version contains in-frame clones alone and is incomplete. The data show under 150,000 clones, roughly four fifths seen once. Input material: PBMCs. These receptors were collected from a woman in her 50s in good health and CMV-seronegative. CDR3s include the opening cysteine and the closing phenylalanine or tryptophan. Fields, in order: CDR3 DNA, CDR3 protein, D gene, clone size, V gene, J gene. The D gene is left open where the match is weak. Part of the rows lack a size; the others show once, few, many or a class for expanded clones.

TGTGCCAGCAGCCAAGGAAGTTCTAGCGCCCCCACAGATACGCAGTATTTT	CASSQGSSSAPTDTQYF	.	.	TRBV4-2	TRBJ2-3
TGTGCCAGCAGCCAAGTACGCAGGGATGGCGGACCCCTCCACTTT	CASSQVRRDGGPLHF	.	.	TRBV4-2	TRBJ1-6
TGTGCCAGCAGTTTTTCCGGCCCGGGCGGGAGATTGTACCAAGAGACCCAGTACTTC	CASSFSGPGGRLYQETQYF	TRBD2	.	TRBV28	TRBJ2-5
TGCGCCAGCAGCCTCGCGGAGGGGAGCACTGAAGCTTTCTTT	CASSLAEGSTEAFF	.	.	TRBV4-3	TRBJ1-1
TGTGCCAGCAGCGTACAGGGCATGAACACTGAAGCTTTCTTT	CASSVQGMNTEAFF	.	once	TRBV7-3	TRBJ1-1
TGTGCCAGTAGTATAGCGTCTCGGCTAGACGCGGGGGTCGAGCAGTACTTC	CASSIASRLDAGVEQYF	TRBD2	.	TRBV19	TRBJ2-7
TGTGCCAGCAGCTTCCGACTAGCGGGAGGAAGGGACGAGCAGTACTTC	CASSFRLAGGRDEQYF	TRBD2	.	TRBV7-3	TRBJ2-7
TGTGCCAGCAGTATAGCGGGAGAGGGAGATACGCAGTATTTT	CASSIAGEGDTQYF	TRBD2	.	TRBV6-4	TRBJ2-3
TGCGCCAGCAGCCAAGACCAGGGGAGTTCCTACAATGAGCAGTTCTTC	CASSQDQGSSYNEQFF	.	.	TRBV4-3	TRBJ2-1
TGTGCCAGCAGCTCGGGAGGCAGGGGAGAGCCCCAGAATTTT	CASSSGGRGEPQNF	.	.	TRBV5-4	TRBJ1-5
TGTGCCAGTGGGGGTTTGACAGGTAAAGGTATAGGAAACACCATATATTTT	CASGGLTGKGIGNTIYF	.	.	TRBV6-4	TRBJ1-3
TGTGCCAGCAGCCGTGGACTAGCGGGGTCGGGAACCGGGGAGCTGTTTTTT	CASSRGLAGSGTGELFF	TRBD2	.	TRBV5-4	TRBJ2-2
TGCGCCAGCAGCAGACAGGGTAGAACTAGCACAGATACGCAGTATTTT	CASSRQGRTSTDTQYF	TRBD1	.	TRBV5-1	TRBJ2-3
TGTGCCAGCAGTTACTCGGGACAGGGCCTAAGCGGGGAGCTGTTTTTT	CASSYSGQGLSGELFF	TRBD1	.	TRBV27	TRBJ2-2
TGTGCCATCAGTGAGTTGGGGGGACAGGGGATTTGGAACACTGAAGCTTTCTTT	CAISELGGQGIWNTEAFF	TRBD1	.	TRBV10-3	TRBJ1-1
TGTGCCAGCAGTTATAGTCGCGGGATGGGTGAGCAGTACTTC	CASSYSRGMGEQYF	.	.	TRBV28	TRBJ2-7